This T cell receptor beta chain appears in the sequencing data of a study of shared clonotypes between healthy human individuals. This clone showed up just a few times. Repertoires were generated with immunoSEQ multiplex PCR, while TCRdb's copy carries only in-frame clones and drops some. This sample has about 2 million clones, with less than 95% found just once. Trimming pared 6 bases from V and 10 bases from J, leaving 10 bases between. The CDR3 covers 12 residues. Germline values: CDR1 MNHEY, CDR2 SMNVEV (reference sequence). Naive CD8 cells, CD45RO-negative and positively selected for CCR7, excluded terminally differentiated effector memory CD45RA+ cells.

This clonotype was obtained from a man aged 18 to 29 in good health. The sample comprised naive CD8+ T cells sorted from blood. The chain joins TRBV27 to TRBJ1-6; D possibly corresponds to TRBD1 (6 bases). DNA of the CDR3: TGTGCCAGCAGAAGCAGGGGCTCACCCCTCCACTTT. Translation gives CASRSRGSPLHF.